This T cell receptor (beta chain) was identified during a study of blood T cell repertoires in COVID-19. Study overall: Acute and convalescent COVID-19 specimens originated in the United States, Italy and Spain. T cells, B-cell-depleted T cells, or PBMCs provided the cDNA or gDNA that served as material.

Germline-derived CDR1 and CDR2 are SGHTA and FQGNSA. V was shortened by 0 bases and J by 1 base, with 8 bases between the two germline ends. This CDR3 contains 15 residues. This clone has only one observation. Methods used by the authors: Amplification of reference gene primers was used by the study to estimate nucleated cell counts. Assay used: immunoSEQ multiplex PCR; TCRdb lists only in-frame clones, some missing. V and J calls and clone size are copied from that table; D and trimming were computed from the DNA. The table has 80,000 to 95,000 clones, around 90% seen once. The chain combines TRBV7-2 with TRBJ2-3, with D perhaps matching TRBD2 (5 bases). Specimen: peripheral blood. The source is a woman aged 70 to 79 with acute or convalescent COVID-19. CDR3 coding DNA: TGTGCCAGCAGCTTAGCATTAGCGCGCACAGATACGCAGTATTTT. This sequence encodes CASSLALARTDTQYF.